These 16 T cell receptor beta chains were sequenced from one sample in a study of T-cell reconstitution after alpha-beta-depleted transplantation in children. Unique molecular identifiers tagged the TCRbeta library. Via MiXCR, TCRdb re-called the PCR reads, giving one row per CDR3 protein. The data show around 380,000 distinct CDR3 sequences, with approximately 10% seen just once and about 5% held by the top ten. Material: PBMCs from the stem cell graft donor, obtained from the stem cell graft. All receptors come from a human donor who donated a stem cell graft to a child with acute myeloid leukemia.

This clonotype was seen only a few times. The chain carries TRBV5-1 and TRBJ2-1; 9 bases fit TRBD2. The germline CDR1 and CDR2 sequences are SGHRS and YFSETQ. The CDR3 consists of 19 residues. V trimming: 6 bases; J trimming: 0 bases; junction bases outside the gene matches: 16. The CDR3 region is CASIRGGTSSPSSYNEQFF. The CDR3 DNA is TGCGCCAGCATCAGAGGAGGGACTAGCAGTCCGAGCTCCTACAATGAGCAGTTCTTC.

This clonotype was detected ten times or more. This chain links TRBV7-9 with TRBJ2-1; TRBD1 matches at 7 bases. This CDR3 has 14 residues. Trimming cost V 5 bases and J 2 bases; bases outside gene matches: 3. Looked up from germline, CDR1 is SEHNR and CDR2 is FQNEAQ (reference sequence). In nucleotides, the CDR3 is TGTGCCAGCAGCCCGACAGGGACCTACAATGAGCAGTTCTTC. Its translation: CASSPTGTYNEQFF.

This clonotype was found a few times. V is TRBV7-2 and J is TRBJ2-7; 7 positions agree with TRBD1. The J segment lost 2 bases and the V segment lost 3 bases, leaving 7 bases of the junction unmatched. This CDR3 has 15 amino acids. Germline V gives CDR1 SGHTA, CDR2 FQGNSA. Written as DNA, the CDR3 is TGTGCCAGCAGCTTCTGGGACAGTGAAACCTACGAGCAGTACTTC. This sequence encodes CASSFWDSETYEQYF.

The rearrangement uses TRBV9 and TRBJ1-2, with a weak D call TRBD1 (5 bases). V gave up 5 bases and J gave up 3 bases, with 11 bases separating them. The CDR3 loop spans 13 amino acids. Germline lookup yields CDR1 SGDLS and CDR2 YYNGEE. CDR3 in DNA: TGTGCCAGCAGAAGGGGACCCGACTATGGCTACACCTTC. Residues: CASRRGPDYGYTF.

This clonotype showed up many times. The chain joins TRBV25-1 to TRBJ2-1; D is perhaps TRBD1 or TRBD2 (7 bases each). V was trimmed by 5 bases and J by 6 bases, leaving 17 bases between them. This CDR3 contains 15 residues. Germline CDR1 reads MGHDK; CDR2 reads SYGVNS. The CDR3 DNA sequence: TGTGCCAGCAGTAGCGGGACAGCCACCGCCAATGAGCAGTTCTTC. Protein sequence: CASSSGTATANEQFF.

This clonotype was counted between two and nine times. The V and J genes are TRBV7-9 and TRBJ2-7; D perhaps matches TRBD2 (7 bases). This CDR3 has 17 amino acids. Trimming took off 5 bases at V and 2 bases at J, with 22 bases between the two ends. Germline assignment: CDR1 SEHNR and CDR2 FQNEAQ (reference sequence). CDR3 in DNA: TGTGCCAGCAGCCTCCCCAGGGGTCCTAGCGGAACCTACGAGCAGTACTTC. It yields the protein CASSLPRGPSGTYEQYF.

This clonotype was recorded a few times. The rearrangement links TRBV5-1 to TRBJ2-3, with 16 bases identical to TRBD2. Germline V lookup: CDR1 SGHRS, CDR2 YFSETQ. Germline trimming cut 3 bases from V and 9 bases from J; bases unmatched to any gene: 25. The CDR3 is 22 residues long. The CDR3 bases are TGCGCCAGCAGCTCCCCTAAGCACCAAATAAACGGGACTAGCGGGGGGGCCGGAACGCAGTATTTT. Translation gives CASSSPKHQINGTSGGAGTQYF.

This rearrangement joins TRBV11-3 to TRBJ2-3, with 9 bases that match TRBD2. With 5 bases clipped from V and 3 bases from J, the junction kept 12 bases outside the gene matches. This CDR3 region has 17 residues. CDR1 is SGHNT, CDR2 YENEEA, per germline. CDR3: CASSPSRLAGLTDTQYF. The CDR3 region has the DNA TGTGCCAGCAGCCCCAGTCGGCTAGCGGGATTGACAGATACGCAGTATTTT.

The chain uses TRBV20-1 and TRBJ2-1; no clear D. Germline V gene sequence: CDR1 DFQATT, CDR2 SNEGSKA (reference sequence). The CDR3 runs 15 residues. Trimming left V 1 base short and J 9 bases short, with 19 bases between. The CDR3 DNA reads as TGCAGTGCTAGAGGCATCGGCGCGCCGACGGGTGAGCAGTTCTTC. Protein sequence: CSARGIGAPTGEQFF.

This sequence joins TRBV11-2 and TRBJ2-1, with 8 bases that match TRBD2. J lost 4 bases, V lost 1 base, and 3 bases had no gene match. Germline-derived CDR1 and CDR2 are SGHAT and FQNNGV. The CDR3 covers 15 residues. The DNA of the CDR3 is TGTGCCAGCAGCTTAGTACTAGCGGTGTACAATGAGCAGTTCTTC. Amino acids: CASSLVLAVYNEQFF. Full variable domain (remainder filled in from reference TRBV11-2 and TRBJ2-1): EAGVAQSPRYKIIEKRQSVAFWCNPISGHATLYWYQQILGQGPKLLIQFQNNGVVDDSQLPKDRFSAERLKGVDSTLKIQPAKLEDSAVYLCASSLVLAVYNEQFFGPGTRLTVL.

This clonotype was seen ten or more times. This sequence joins TRBV29-1 and TRBJ1-2; possibly TRBD1 for D (5 bases). V was shortened by 6 bases and J by 4 bases, with 12 bases between the two germline ends. The CDR3 is 12 residues long. In germline, CDR1 is SQVTM, CDR2 ANQGSEA. CDR3 in DNA: TGCAGCGTAGACCGGGGCTTCTATGGCTACACCTTC. It is translated as CSVDRGFYGYTF.

This clonotype has a handful of counts. Its ends do not fully match the called genes, so a read error is possible. The V call is TRBV27, the J call TRBJ2-3; 8 positions agree with TRBD1. CDR3 length: 15 amino acids. Germline V gene lookup returns CDR1 MNHEY and CDR2 SMNVEV (reference sequence). CDR3 protein: CAGSFGRGPTDTQYF. The CDR3 region has the DNA TGTGCCGGCAGTTTCGGCAGGGGGCCGACAGATACGCAGTATTTT.

The J gene is TRBJ1-6, the V gene TRBV27, with a possible D match to TRBD1 (6 bases). The V gene lost 5 bases and the J gene lost 7 bases, with 15 bases spanning the gap. This CDR3 is built from 15 residues. CDR1 and CDR2 (germline): MNHEY, SMNVEV (reference sequence). The CDR3 here is CASSPRRGGNSPLHF. The DNA for the CDR3 is TGTGCCAGCAGTCCGCGGAGAGGGGGGAATTCACCCCTCCACTTT.

This clonotype was counted between two and nine times. The chain is built from TRBV12-3 or TRBV12-4 and TRBJ2-3; no clear D. Trimming stripped 6 bases from V and 2 bases from J, with 12 bases between. This CDR3 contains 14 residues. The CDR3 DNA reads TGTGCCAGCAGCCCCGCCGTCCCCACAGATACGCAGTATTTT. This translates into CASSPAVPTDTQYF.

The chain employs TRBV5-1 and TRBJ2-3; tentatively, D is TRBD1 (6 bases). V lost 0 bases and J 3 bases, leaving 14 bases between the germline ends. The V gene's germline CDR1 is SGHRS and CDR2 YFSETQ. The CDR3 contains 16 residues. This CDR3 is CASSLEVRGPTDTQYF. As DNA, the CDR3 is TGCGCCAGCAGCTTGGAGGTCAGGGGCCCGACAGATACGCAGTATTTT.

This chain connects TRBV20-1 to TRBJ2-3; no clear D gene. The CDR3 is 14 residues long. Germline V gene data show CDR1 as DFQATT and CDR2 as SNEGSKA (reference sequence). With 1 base removed from V and 0 bases from J, the gap between germline ends came to 8 bases. CDR3 sequence: CSARGLDSTDTQYF. As DNA, the CDR3 is TGCAGTGCTAGAGGTCTGGATAGCACAGATACGCAGTATTTT.